These 15 T cell receptor beta chains came from one sample sequenced in a study of CD4+ T cells in melanoma. Libraries were prepared by immunoSEQ multiplex PCR; TCRdb keeps only in-frame clonotypes and omits some of them. There are about 13,000 clones in the sample; 55% to 75% occur only once, and roughly 11% lies in the top ten. The sequencing input was cells from a culture (not recorded whether cultured in vitro). The receptors come from a human donor with melanoma.

This clone was recorded a few times. The chain recombines TRBV5-4 with TRBJ1-2; 8 positions agree with TRBD1. The CDR3 length is 17 residues. V lost 4 bases and J lost 4; bases outside the gene matches: 15. CDR1 is SGHNT and CDR2 is YYREEE in the germline V gene (reference sequence). The CDR3 DNA sequence: TGTGCCAGCAGCCTCGGACAGGGCGGTTTCGCAGTCTATGGCTACACCTTC. Translation gives CASSLGQGGFAVYGYTF.

This chain joins TRBV6-5 and TRBJ1-3; D is possibly TRBD1 (5 bases). Germline CDR1 MNHEY, CDR2 SVGAGI. Trimming removed 9 bases from V and 8 bases from J, with 20 bases in between. The length of the CDR3 is 14 residues. The CDR3 protein is CASRRQSLGDTIYF. The DNA of the CDR3 is TGTGCCAGTAGGAGACAGTCCCTAGGAGACACCATATATTTT.

The chain employs TRBV6-6 and TRBJ1-2; D call uncertain. The CDR3 runs 14 residues. Germline assignment: CDR1 MNHNY and CDR2 SVGAGI (reference sequence). Trimming took off 2 bases at V and 4 bases at J, with 11 bases between the two ends. CDR3 residues: CASSYAEEGYGYTF. CDR3 DNA: TGTGCCAGCAGTTACGCGGAGGAGGGCTATGGCTACACCTTC.

The chain couples TRBV10-3 to TRBJ2-1, with 11 bases identical to TRBD1. J gave up 6 bases and V 6 bases, and 4 bases lay outside the gene matches. Germline-derived CDR1 and CDR2 are ENHRY and SYGVKD. This CDR3 comprises 14 residues. The CDR3 DNA is TGTGCCATCAGCGGACAGGGGGCTGGCAATGAGCAGTTCTTC. Its translation is CAISGQGAGNEQFF.

In DNA form, the CDR3 reads TGTGCCAGCAGCCGGACTAGCGGTTTCTACAATGAGCAGTTCTTC. Residues: CASSRTSGFYNEQFF. The chain couples TRBV6-5 to TRBJ2-1, with TRBD2 matching over 10 bases. Germline-derived CDR1 and CDR2 are MNHEY and SVGAGI. Trimming at V came to 6 bases and at J to 3 bases, leaving 5 bases not matched to a gene. This CDR3 contains 15 residues.

The table lists this clone with a few counts. This chain links TRBV25-1 with TRBJ1-2; TRBD1 agrees at 8 bases. The germline V gene encodes CDR1 MGHDK and CDR2 SYGVNS. V gave up 8 bases and J gave up 4 bases; unmatched junction bases: 6. There are 13 residues in the CDR3. In DNA, the CDR3 is TGTGCCAGCGCGAGGACAGGGATCTATGGCTACACCTTC. This encodes CASARTGIYGYTF.

The chain joins TRBV18 to TRBJ2-2; no firm D call. Trimming left V 6 bases short and J 2 bases short, with 16 bases between. This CDR3 has 16 amino acids. Per germline, CDR1 KGHSH and CDR2 LQKENI. CDR3 sequence (DNA): TGTGCCAGCTCCCCCGTCGGACCCTCCAACACCGGGGAGCTGTTTTTT. It encodes CASSPVGPSNTGELFF. The variable domain in full, with the rest retrieved from reference TRBV18 and TRBJ2-2, is NAGVMQNPRHLVRRRGQEARLRCSPMKGHSHVYWYRQLPEEGLKFMVYLQKENIIDESGMPKERFSAEFPKEGPSILRIQQVVRGDSAAYFCASSPVGPSNTGELFFGEGSRLTVL.

This clone was recorded once. This rearrangement joins TRBV6-5 to TRBJ2-3; D gene uncertain. The V end was cut by 5 bases, the J end by 5 bases, with 11 bases between. Germline V gene data show CDR1 as MNHEY and CDR2 as SVGAGI. The CDR3 covers 13 residues. CDR3 protein: CASSEGIGDTQYF. DNA for the CDR3: TGTGCCAGCAGTGAAGGGATCGGAGATACGCAGTATTTT.

Worth noting for this clone: An end of the junction differs from the germline gene, which may be a read error. The chain employs TRBV5-1 and TRBJ1-1; no clear D gene. The CDR3 extends over 14 amino acids. Germline CDR1 SGHRS, CDR2 YFSETQ. This CDR3 is CASSRTTRETGAFF. The CDR3 DNA is TGCGCCAGCAGCCGGACCACTCGGGAAACTGGAGCTTTCTTT. Looking up the rest from reference TRBV5-1 and TRBJ1-1 gives the full variable domain: KAGVTQTPRYLIKTRGQQVTLSCSPISGHRSVSWYQQTPGQGLQFLFEYFSETQRNKGNFPGRFSGRQFSNSRSEMNVSTLELGDSALYLCASSRTTRETGAFFGQGTRLTVV.

J is TRBJ2-3 and V is TRBV5-1; no firm D call. Germline V gene lookup returns CDR1 SGHRS and CDR2 YFSETQ. With 1 base removed from V and 1 base from J, the gap between germline ends came to 10 bases. The CDR3 has 15 amino acids. The DNA for the CDR3 is TGCGCCAGCAGCTTGTGGCATTCGGGCACAGATACGCAGTATTTT. Its protein is CASSLWHSGTDTQYF.

The gene calls are TRBV5-4 and TRBJ2-7; D is perhaps TRBD1 (6 bases). There are 15 residues in the CDR3. Germline loops: CDR1 SGHNT, CDR2 YYREEE (reference sequence). The ends were cut back, 0 bases at V and 5 bases at J, with 15 bases in the middle. CDR3 loop: CASSLAQGQRHEQYF. CDR3 DNA: TGTGCCAGCAGCTTGGCCCAGGGGCAACGCCACGAGCAGTACTTC.

J is TRBJ2-3 and V is TRBV21-1; TRBD2, the table's D call, lacks a check against the DNA. TRBV21-1 is described as a pseudogene. CDR3 length equals 17 residues. This CDR3 is CASSKGGSGGGTDTQYF. For the CDR3, the DNA is TGTGCCAGCAGCAAAGGAGGTAGCGGGGGCGGCACAGATACGCAGTATTTT.

The chain joins TRBV5-1 to TRBJ2-2; 10 nucleotides align to TRBD2. The CDR3 contains 18 residues. Trimming removed 0 bases from V and 2 bases from J; junction bases left unmatched: 7. In germline, CDR1 is SGHRS, CDR2 YFSETQ. The CDR3 spells CASSLASSGGFNTGELFF. The CDR3 nucleotides are TGCGCCAGCAGCTTGGCGTCTAGCGGGGGTTTTAACACCGGGGAGCTGTTTTTT. Variable domain in full (rest from reference TRBV5-1 and TRBJ2-2): KAGVTQTPRYLIKTRGQQVTLSCSPISGHRSVSWYQQTPGQGLQFLFEYFSETQRNKGNFPGRFSGRQFSNSRSEMNVSTLELGDSALYLCASSLASSGGFNTGELFFGEGSRLTVL.

The V gene is TRBV29-1, the J gene TRBJ1-2, with D possibly TRBD1 on 5 matching bases. Germline values: CDR1 SQVTM, CDR2 ANQGSEA. The ends were cut back, 6 bases at V and 4 bases at J, with 15 bases in the middle. The CDR3 has 13 amino acids. CDR3 DNA sequence: TGCAGCGTGATCCTGGGAGACAGCTATGGCTACACCTTC. Translated, it gives CSVILGDSYGYTF.

This chain links TRBV11-2 with TRBJ2-1; 10 bases align to TRBD2. Germline V gene data show CDR1 as SGHAT and CDR2 as FQNNGV. V shed 5 bases, J shed 3 bases, and the junction held 7 bases outside the gene matches. CDR3 size: 16 residues. The CDR3 DNA sequence: TGTGCCAGCAGCGCCCCTAGCGGGGGCGTCTACAATGAGCAGTTCTTC. Protein product: CASSAPSGGVYNEQFF.